The 17 T cell receptor beta chains below come from one sample, sequenced in a study of T cell responses to AZD1222 COVID-19 vaccine. Here immunoSEQ multiplex PCR was the method, and the copy in TCRdb shows in-frame clones only, minus some. The sample lists some 81,000 clones; 80% to 90% were seen once. Source: peripheral blood, taken 28 days after the second AZD1222 dose. Receptor source: an adult who received the AZD1222 COVID-19 vaccine.

The rearrangement links TRBV4-3 to TRBJ2-7; the match to TRBD1 covers 8 bases. Germline CDR1 reads LGHNA; CDR2 reads YSLEER. Trimming at V came to 0 bases and at J to 2 bases, leaving 6 bases not matched to a gene. This CDR3 has 16 residues. The CDR3 DNA is TGCGCCAGCAGCCAAGATCCAGGGACAGGAACCTACGAGCAGTACTTC. Translated: CASSQDPGTGTYEQYF.

This chain links TRBV19 with TRBJ1-2; no clear D. Looked up from germline, CDR1 is LNHDA and CDR2 is SQIVND (reference sequence). The CDR3 loop spans 12 amino acids. Trimming left V 4 bases short and J 4 bases short, with 7 bases between. The CDR3 loop is CASSKLPYGYTF. The CDR3 coding sequence is TGTGCCAGTAGTAAGCTACCCTATGGCTACACCTTC.

The chain joins TRBV28 to TRBJ2-1, with TRBD2 identical over 11 bases. Trimming at V came to 5 bases and at J to 7 bases, leaving 13 bases not matched to a gene. The CDR3 spans 17 residues. Germline V CDR1 and CDR2: MDHEN, SYDVKM. CDR3 nucleotide sequence: TGTGCCAGCAGTCCCATCTGGAGTAGCGGGAGGGGGAATGAGCAGTTCTTC. It specifies CASSPIWSSGRGNEQFF.

The chain joins TRBV6-2 or TRBV6-3 to TRBJ2-1; 11 bases align to TRBD2. This CDR3 contains 18 residues. The ends lost 0 bases at V and 9 bases at J; junction bases unmatched: 13. The V gene's germline CDR1 is MNHEY and CDR2 SVGEGT. The CDR3: CASSYSKTSGRVEVEQFF. In DNA form, the CDR3 reads TGTGCCAGCAGTTACTCGAAAACTAGCGGGAGAGTCGAGGTTGAGCAGTTCTTC.

The J gene is TRBJ2-4, the V gene TRBV7-8, with D perhaps given as TRBD1 or TRBD2 (5 bases each). This CDR3 has 17 residues. V lost 5 bases, J lost 1 base, and 18 bases lay in between. Germline V gives CDR1 SGHVS, CDR2 FQNEAQ. The CDR3 sequence: CASSQAGALYAKNIQYF. In DNA, the CDR3 is TGTGCCAGCAGCCAAGCCGGGGCCCTCTACGCCAAAAACATTCAGTACTTC.

The J gene is TRBJ2-6, the V gene TRBV7-6; 9 nucleotides agree with TRBD1. This CDR3 is 20 amino acids long. Germline loops: CDR1 SGHVS, CDR2 FNYEAQ. The ends lost 5 bases at V and 0 bases at J; junction bases unmatched: 14. The CDR3 protein is CASSPLPGQGSISGANVLTF. The CDR3 nucleotides are TGTGCCAGCAGCCCACTCCCGGGACAGGGATCGATCTCTGGGGCCAACGTCCTGACTTTC.

V is TRBV9 and J is TRBJ2-5; D unclear. This CDR3 has 15 amino acids. V dropped 4 bases and J dropped 5 bases, with 18 bases sitting between them. Germline loops: CDR1 SGDLS, CDR2 YYNGEE. This CDR3 is CASSPQSRLGETQYF. CDR3 DNA sequence: TGTGCCAGCAGCCCACAATCCAGGCTAGGGGAGACCCAGTACTTC. Looking up the rest from reference TRBV9 and TRBJ2-5 gives the full variable domain: DSGVTQTPKHLITATGQRVTLRCSPRSGDLSVYWYQQSLDQGLQFLIQYYNGEERAKGNILERFSAQQFPDLHSELNLSSLELGDSALYFCASSPQSRLGETQYFGPGTRLLVL.

V and J are TRBV5-5 and TRBJ1-5; a weak D match, TRBD1 (5 bases). Germline CDR1 and CDR2: SGHKS and YYEKEE (reference sequence). The CDR3 spans 15 residues. V gave up 0 bases and J gave up 5 bases, with 12 bases separating them. The CDR3 DNA is TGTGCCAGCAGCTTGGGTGGGGCCCAATATCAGCCCCAGCATTTT. This translates into CASSLGGAQYQPQHF. Supplemented by reference TRBV5-5 and TRBJ1-5, the full variable domain reads DAGVTQSPTHLIKTRGQQVTLRCSPISGHKSVSWYQQVLGQGPQFIFQYYEKEERGRGNFPDRFSARQFPNYSSELNVNALLLGDSALYLCASSLGGAQYQPQHFGDGTRLSIL.

This rearrangement joins TRBV7-2 to TRBJ2-7; 9 bases agree with TRBD2. The V gene end was trimmed by 8 bases and the J gene end by 2 bases; junction bases not matched to a gene: 10. The CDR3 contains 15 residues. Germline CDR1 and CDR2: SGHTA and FQGNSA. This chain's CDR3 is CASPRAGGTPYEQYF. The CDR3 region has the DNA TGTGCCAGCCCCCGGGCGGGGGGGACACCCTACGAGCAGTACTTC.

This chain links TRBV7-3 with TRBJ1-1, with D hard to call. Germline assignment: CDR1 SGHTA and CDR2 FQGTGA. The CDR3 spans 14 residues. V was trimmed by 5 bases and J by 5 bases, leaving 15 bases between them. The CDR3: CASSLQGRMTEAFF. CDR3 in DNA: TGTGCCAGCAGCCTTCAAGGACGGATGACTGAAGCTTTCTTT. Full variable domain (rest looked up from reference TRBV7-3 and TRBJ1-1): GAGVSQTPSNKVTEKGKYVELRCDPISGHTALYWYRQSLGQGPEFLIYFQGTGAADDSGLPNDRFFAVRPEGSVSTLKIQRTERGDSAVYLCASSLQGRMTEAFFGQGTRLTVV.

DNA for the CDR3: TGTGCCAGCAGCTCGCGGGAGGCCCATACGCAGTATTTT. Amino acids: CASSSREAHTQYF. The chain combines TRBV7-9 with TRBJ2-3; 8 bases match TRBD2. Germline V lookup: CDR1 SEHNR, CDR2 FQNEAQ (reference sequence). Trimming cost V 4 bases and J 7 bases; bases outside gene matches: 4. The CDR3 length is 13 residues. Drawing the rest from reference TRBV7-9 and TRBJ2-3, the complete variable domain is DTGVSQNPRHKITKRGQNVTFRCDPISEHNRLYWYRQTLGQGPEFLTYFQNEAQLEKSRLLSDRFSAERPKGSFSTLEIQRTEQGDSAMYLCASSSREAHTQYFGPGTRLTVL.

The V and J genes are TRBV20-1 and TRBJ1-5; TRBD1 might be the D (5 bases). The V end was cut by 6 bases, the J end by 9 bases, with 12 bases between. The germline V gene has CDR1 DFQATT and CDR2 SNEGSKA (reference sequence). The CDR3 is 11 residues long. Here the CDR3 reads CSAKGIRPQHF. For the CDR3, the DNA is TGCAGTGCGAAGGGGATCAGGCCCCAGCATTTT.

This sequence joins TRBV7-8 and TRBJ2-7, with 9 bases identical to TRBD1. The CDR3 runs 16 residues. V dropped 1 base and J dropped 2; count of bases not matched to a gene: 6. CDR1 and CDR2 from the germline V gene are SGHVS and FQNEAQ. CDR3 bases: TGTGCCAGCAGCTTAGACACAGGGGGCGTTCCCTACGAGCAGTACTTC. Translating it yields CASSLDTGGVPYEQYF.

V usage is TRBV7-2 and J usage is TRBJ1-4, with D hard to call. This CDR3 region has 15 residues. CDR1 and CDR2 (germline): SGHTA, FQGNSA. V lost 2 bases to trimming and J lost 0 bases, with 7 bases between them. The CDR3 DNA sequence: TGTGCCAGCAGCTTAAGCCCAGCAACTAATGAAAAACTGTTTTTT. Translated: CASSLSPATNEKLFF.

The CDR3 protein is CASSETGSDYGYTF. The CDR3, as DNA: TGTGCCAGCAGTGAGACGGGCTCAGACTATGGCTACACCTTC. The V and J genes are TRBV6-1 and TRBJ1-2, with D hard to call. This CDR3 has 14 residues. Germline CDR1 is MNHNS and CDR2 is SASEGT. Trimming shortened V by 3 bases and J by 3 bases, and 11 bases separated the two germline ends.

The rearrangement uses TRBV6-5 and TRBJ1-2; no clear D gene. V was cut by 0 bases and J by 4 bases, with 6 bases left in between. The CDR3 length is 13 residues. Germline V gene sequence: CDR1 MNHEY, CDR2 SVGAGI. DNA for the CDR3: TGTGCCAGCAGTTACTCAGAGGCCTATGGCTACACCTTC. It specifies CASSYSEAYGYTF.

The count of this clone is one. CDR3 sequence (DNA): TGTGCCAGCAGCTGGGAGAGCACAGATACGCAGTATTTT. This codes for CASSWESTDTQYF. V gene TRBV7-9 combines with J gene TRBJ2-3, with D possibly TRBD2 on 5 matching bases. Trimming stripped 4 bases from V and 0 bases from J, with 5 bases between. The germline V gene has CDR1 SEHNR and CDR2 FQNEAQ (reference sequence). The CDR3 is 13 residues long. The full variable domain, in which reference TRBV7-9 and TRBJ2-3 provide the parts outside the CDR3, is DTGVSQNPRHKITKRGQNVTFRCDPISEHNRLYWYRQTLGQGPEFLTYFQNEAQLEKSRLLSDRFSAERPKGSFSTLEIQRTEQGDSAMYLCASSWESTDTQYFGPGTRLTVL.